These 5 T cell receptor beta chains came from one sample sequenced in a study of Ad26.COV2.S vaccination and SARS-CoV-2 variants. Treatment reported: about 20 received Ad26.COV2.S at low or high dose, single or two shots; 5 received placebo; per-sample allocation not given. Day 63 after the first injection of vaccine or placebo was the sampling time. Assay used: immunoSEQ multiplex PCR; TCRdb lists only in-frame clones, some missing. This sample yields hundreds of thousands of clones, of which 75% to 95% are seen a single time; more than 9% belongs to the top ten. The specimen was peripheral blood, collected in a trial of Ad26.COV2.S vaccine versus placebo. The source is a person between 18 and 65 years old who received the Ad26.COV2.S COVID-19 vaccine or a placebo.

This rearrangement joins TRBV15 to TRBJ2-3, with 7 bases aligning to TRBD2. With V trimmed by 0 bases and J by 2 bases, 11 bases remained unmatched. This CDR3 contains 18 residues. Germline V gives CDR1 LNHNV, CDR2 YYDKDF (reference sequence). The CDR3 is CATSRDRGTGRATDTQYF. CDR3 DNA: TGTGCCACCAGCAGAGATAGGGGTACGGGGAGGGCCACAGATACGCAGTATTTT.

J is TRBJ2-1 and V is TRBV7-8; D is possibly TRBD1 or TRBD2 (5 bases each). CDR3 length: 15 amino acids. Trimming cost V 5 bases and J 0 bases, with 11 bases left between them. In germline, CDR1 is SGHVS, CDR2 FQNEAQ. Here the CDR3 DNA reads TGTGCCAGCAGCCTCGGGACCGTCTCCTACAATGAGCAGTTCTTC. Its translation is CASSLGTVSYNEQFF.

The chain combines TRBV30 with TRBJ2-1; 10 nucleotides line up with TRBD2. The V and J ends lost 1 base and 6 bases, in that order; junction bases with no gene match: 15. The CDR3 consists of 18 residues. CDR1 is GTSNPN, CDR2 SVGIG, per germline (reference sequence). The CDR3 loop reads CAWSALGLAGVRPNEQFF. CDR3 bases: TGTGCCTGGAGTGCGTTAGGGCTAGCGGGAGTTCGTCCCAATGAGCAGTTCTTC.

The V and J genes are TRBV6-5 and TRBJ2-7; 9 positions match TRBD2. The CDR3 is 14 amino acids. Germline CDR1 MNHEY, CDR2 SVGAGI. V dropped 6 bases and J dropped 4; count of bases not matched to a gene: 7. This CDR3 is CASRGSGSWYEQYF. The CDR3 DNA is TGTGCCAGCAGGGGTAGCGGGAGCTGGTACGAGCAGTACTTC.

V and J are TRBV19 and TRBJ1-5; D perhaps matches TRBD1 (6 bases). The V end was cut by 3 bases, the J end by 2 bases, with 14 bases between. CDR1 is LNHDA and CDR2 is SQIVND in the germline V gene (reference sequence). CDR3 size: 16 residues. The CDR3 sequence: CASSITGQLGNQPQHF. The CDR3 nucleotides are TGTGCCAGTAGTATTACCGGACAGCTGGGCAATCAGCCCCAGCATTTT.